This TCR beta chain was captured in a study of PD-L1 blockade in urothelial cancer. Time point noted: peripheral blood 6 weeks after treatment start. Measured with immunoSEQ multiplex PCR; TCRdb has only the in-frame clones, and not every one. Here the sample spans some 120,000 clones, more than 70% being singletons. V was trimmed by 1 base and J by 4 bases, leaving 14 bases between them. Germline V lookup: CDR1 LNHDA, CDR2 SQIVND (reference sequence). This CDR3 region has 15 residues. The chain is built from TRBV19 and TRBJ2-7, with a possible D match to TRBD2 (6 bases). The source of this sequence is a man aged 45-60 years with urothelial cancer. Sequencing used PBMCs, obtained around atezolizumab (anti-PD-L1) treatment. CDR3 nucleotide sequence: TGTGCCAGTAGTATAGGTGCAGGAGGGGTTTACGAGCAGTACTTC. It translates to CASSIGAGGVYEQYF. Complete variable domain (other parts from reference TRBV19 and TRBJ2-7): DGGITQSPKYLFRKEGQNVTLSCEQNLNHDAMYWYRQDPGQGLRLIYYSQIVNDFQKGDIAEGYSVSREKKESFPLTVTSAQKNPTAFYLCASSIGAGGVYEQYFGPGTRLTVT.